Listed below are T cell receptor beta chains from one sample, sequenced in a study of a mutant IDH1 vaccine in newly diagnosed glioma. These receptors' targets are unknown. Measured with immunoSEQ multiplex PCR; TCRdb has only the in-frame clones, and not every one. The repertoire holds about 62,000 clones, with over 75% as singletons. This specimen was PBMCs, taken from a glioma patient whose treatment included an IDH1 peptide vaccine. The receptors were gathered from a man in his forties with glioma. Each CDR3 is given with its conserved first and last residue. The D gene is left open where the match is weak.

cdr3_aa: CASSQDWARLSGNTIYF
cdr3_length: 17
d_call: -
v_call: TRBV4-2
j_call: TRBJ1-3

cdr3_aa: CAWTVSGNTIYF
cdr3_length: 12
d_call: -
v_call: TRBV30
j_call: TRBJ1-3

cdr3_aa: CASSQDREGAPSDEQFF
cdr3_length: 17
d_call: TRBD1
v_call: TRBV4-1
j_call: TRBJ2-1

cdr3_aa: CAWSLERGSNQPQHF
cdr3_length: 15
d_call: -
v_call: TRBV30
j_call: TRBJ1-5

cdr3_aa: CASSLASGLYNEQFF
cdr3_length: 15
d_call: TRBD2
v_call: TRBV5-4
j_call: TRBJ2-1

cdr3_aa: CASSETGVEKLFF
cdr3_length: 13
d_call: TRBD1
v_call: TRBV4-1
j_call: TRBJ1-4

cdr3_aa: CASSASGAYEQFF
cdr3_length: 13
d_call: -
v_call: TRBV13
j_call: TRBJ2-1

cdr3_aa: CASSESHGGYTF
cdr3_length: 12
d_call: -
v_call: TRBV25-1
j_call: TRBJ1-2

cdr3_aa: CSVAGQGFVTEAFF
cdr3_length: 14
d_call: TRBD1
v_call: TRBV29-1
j_call: TRBJ1-1

cdr3_aa: CASSPAGHTEAFF
cdr3_length: 13
d_call: -
v_call: TRBV18
j_call: TRBJ1-1

cdr3_aa: CSVASEYEQYF
cdr3_length: 11
d_call: -
v_call: TRBV29-1
j_call: -

cdr3_aa: CAISESAGQGNPPLHF
cdr3_length: 16
d_call: TRBD1
v_call: TRBV10-3
j_call: TRBJ1-6

cdr3_aa: CASSDSHRGYTF
cdr3_length: 12
d_call: -
v_call: TRBV28
j_call: TRBJ1-2

cdr3_aa: CATSRADRGSEQYF
cdr3_length: 14
d_call: TRBD1
v_call: TRBV15
j_call: TRBJ2-7

cdr3_aa: CASSPSTGATYNEQFF
cdr3_length: 16
d_call: TRBD1
v_call: TRBV4-2
j_call: TRBJ2-1

cdr3_aa: CASSLDSGVRTEAFF
cdr3_length: 15
d_call: -
v_call: TRBV7-9
j_call: TRBJ1-1

cdr3_aa: CASSLYGREQFF
cdr3_length: 12
d_call: -
v_call: TRBV7-2
j_call: TRBJ2-1